These 2 T cell receptor beta chains were sequenced from one sample in a study of blood T cell repertoires in COVID-19. Profiling relied on immunoSEQ multiplex PCR, and the TCRdb table lists in-frame clones only, not all of them. Of some 200,000 clones listed, about 84% are singletons. Sequenced sample: peripheral blood. Source of these receptors: a human donor in a cohort sampled during active COVID-19.

The gene calls are TRBV28 and TRBJ2-7, with TRBD1 matching 12 bases. V shed 8 bases, J shed 4 bases, and the junction held 3 bases outside the gene matches. This CDR3 has 13 amino acids. Germline CDR1 is MDHEN and CDR2 is SYDVKM. The CDR3 DNA sequence: TGTGCCAGCTGGGACAGGGGGCTGTACGAGCAGTACTTC. Its protein is CASWDRGLYEQYF.

V is TRBV11-2 and J is TRBJ2-3, with D maybe TRBD2 (6 bases). CDR1 is SGHAT, CDR2 FQNNGV, per germline. V lost 3 bases and J 6 bases, leaving 16 bases between the germline ends. This CDR3 is built from 15 residues. The DNA of the CDR3 is TGTGCCAGCAGCTTGAATTCGGGGGTTGGGGATACGCAGTATTTT. This translates into CASSLNSGVGDTQYF. The full variable domain, with the rest looked up from reference TRBV11-2 and TRBJ2-3, is EAGVAQSPRYKIIEKRQSVAFWCNPISGHATLYWYQQILGQGPKLLIQFQNNGVVDDSQLPKDRFSAERLKGVDSTLKIQPAKLEDSAVYLCASSLNSGVGDTQYFGPGTRLTVL.